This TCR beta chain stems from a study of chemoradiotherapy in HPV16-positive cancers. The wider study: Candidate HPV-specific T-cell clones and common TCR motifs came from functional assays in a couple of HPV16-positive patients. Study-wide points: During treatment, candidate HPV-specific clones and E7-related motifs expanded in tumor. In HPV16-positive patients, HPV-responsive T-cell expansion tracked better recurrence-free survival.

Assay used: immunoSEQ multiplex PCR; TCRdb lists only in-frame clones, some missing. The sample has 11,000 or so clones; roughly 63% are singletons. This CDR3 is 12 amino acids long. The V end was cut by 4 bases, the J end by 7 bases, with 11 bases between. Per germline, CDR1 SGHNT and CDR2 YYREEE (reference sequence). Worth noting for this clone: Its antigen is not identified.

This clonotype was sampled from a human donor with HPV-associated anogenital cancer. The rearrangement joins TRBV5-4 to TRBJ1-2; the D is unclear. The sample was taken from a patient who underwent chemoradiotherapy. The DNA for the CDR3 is TGTGCCAGCAGCCTCCTTAGTAGTGGCTACACCTTC. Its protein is CASSLLSSGYTF.